Listed below are T cell receptor beta chains from one sample, sequenced in a study of identical twins. One entry per CDR3 protein results from TCRdb running MiXCR on the 5' RACE reads. The sample holds some 1,600,000 distinct CDR3 sequences, under 35% seen once. Sequenced input: cord blood. The receptors come from a newborn girl in good health. The CDR3 runs from the conserved cysteine through the conserved F or W. D genes are given only for firm matches. Size is omitted from some rows. Given values are once, few, many or a class for expanded clones.

>NA|TRBJ2-2|TRBD2|TRBV20-1
TGCAGTGCTAGTAGGGAGGGCCCGAACACCGGGGAGCTGTTTTTT
CSASREGPNTGELFF
>few|TRBJ2-7|NA|TRBV4-1
TGCGCCAGCAGCCGCAAGGAAAGCTCCTACGAGCAGTACTTC
CASSRKESSYEQYF
>NA|TRBJ2-7|TRBD2|TRBV11-2
TGTGCCAGCAGCTTAGGGGTTCAGCGGGGGGCCCCCTACAATGAGCAGTACTTC
CASSLGVQRGAPYNEQYF
>NA|TRBJ1-5|TRBD1|TRBV20-1
TGCAGTGCTAGTAGGACAGGGACCAATCAGCCCCAGCATTTT
CSASRTGTNQPQHF
>many|TRBJ1-4|NA|TRBV12-3/TRBV12-4
TGTGCCAGCAGGCAGGGACACGAAAAACTGTTTTTT
CASRQGHEKLFF
>NA|TRBJ2-4|NA|TRBV12-3/TRBV12-4
TGTGCCAGCAGTTTAGGCCCGGGGGCGCGGGGAAACATTCAGTACTTC
CASSLGPGARGNIQYF
>many|TRBJ2-7|NA|TRBV6-1
TGTGCCAGCAGTGAAGTTCGAGGCGAGCAGTACTTC
CASSEVRGEQYF
>NA|TRBJ2-3|NA|TRBV4-2
TGTGCCAGCAGCCAAGATAAGGGGGCTAGCGGGACAGATACGCAGTATTTT
CASSQDKGASGTDTQYF
>NA|TRBJ2-1|TRBD2|TRBV10-3
TGTGCCATCAGTGAGGGGCGGGAGCGGGATGAGCAGTTCTTC
CAISEGRERDEQFF
>NA|TRBJ1-1|NA|TRBV6-1
TGTGCCAGCAGGAAAGGCGGGGATACTGAAGCTTTCTTT
CASRKGGDTEAFF
>few|TRBJ2-7|NA|TRBV6-2/TRBV6-3
TGTGCCAGCGCCCGAAACTCCTACGAGCAGTACTTC
CASARNSYEQYF
>NA|TRBJ2-1|NA|TRBV16
TGTGCCAGCAGCCAATGGGCAGGGGTTGTGAATGAGCAGTTCTTC
CASSQWAGVVNEQFF
>NA|TRBJ2-5|NA|TRBV2
TGTGCCAGCGTGCGACAATTGCAAGAGACCCAGTACTTC
CASVRQLQETQYF
>few|TRBJ2-4|TRBD2|TRBV5-1
TGCGCCAGCAGCCCGGGACTAGCGGGGGTAGCCAAAAACATTCAGTACTTC
CASSPGLAGVAKNIQYF
>NA|TRBJ2-3|TRBD2|TRBV7-9
TGTGCCAGCAGAAATACTAGCGGGGGCCTCACAGATACGCAGTATTTT
CASRNTSGGLTDTQYF
>NA|TRBJ2-7|NA|TRBV20-1
TGCAGTGCTAAGAGGGGAGAGGTCCCCGAGCAGTACTTC
CSAKRGEVPEQYF
>many|TRBJ2-7|TRBD1|TRBV10-3
TGTGCCATCAGTGAGGACAGGGTTTACGAGCAGTACTTC
CAISEDRVYEQYF
>few|TRBJ1-4|NA|TRBV20-1
TGCAGTGCCCAATGGGGGGACGAAAAACTGTTTTTT
CSAQWGDEKLFF
>few|TRBJ2-3|NA|TRBV11-2
TGTGCTACCGTAACCCGCAGCACAGATACGCAGTATTTT
CATVTRSTDTQYF
>few|TRBJ2-3|NA|TRBV14
TGTGCCAGCAGCCAAGTAAGAGGGGCGCAAGATACGCAGTATTTT
CASSQVRGAQDTQYF
>NA|TRBJ2-7|NA|TRBV7-2
TGTGCCAGCAGCTTAGCGAGGGCAGCCTACGAGCAGTACTTC
CASSLARAAYEQYF
>few|TRBJ2-3|NA|TRBV2
TGTGCCAGCACCGCCGCGGGACATTGGTACCAGACAGATACGCAGTATTTT
CASTAAGHWYQTDTQYF
>NA|TRBJ2-7|NA|TRBV29-1
TGCAGCGTTGCGGGTGACTGGATGGGGCCTACCTACGAGCAGTACTTC
CSVAGDWMGPTYEQYF
>NA|TRBJ1-4|NA|TRBV30
TGTGCCTGGAGTGTTGGTATCAGATTAAATGAAAAACTGTTTTTT
CAWSVGIRLNEKLFF
>many|TRBJ2-3|NA|TRBV10-3
TGTGCCATCAGTGTCTGGACACGCACAGATACGCAGTATTTT
CAISVWTRTDTQYF
>NA|TRBJ2-4|NA|TRBV6-6
TGTGCCAGCACCCCTGGGCAGGGGATGGCCAAAAACATTCAGTACTTC
CASTPGQGMAKNIQYF
>NA|TRBJ2-1|NA|TRBV5-6
TGTGCCAGCAGCTCGTGGGAATACAATGAGCAGTTCTTC
CASSSWEYNEQFF
>few|TRBJ2-1|NA|TRBV28
TGTGCCAGCACCTCCCTCGGAGGGCGGTTCTTC
CASTSLGGRFF
>NA|TRBJ1-1|TRBD1|TRBV29-1
TGCAGCGTTGTTCGAGGGGGCGGGTCTGAAGCTTTCTTT
CSVVRGGGSEAFF
>few|TRBJ1-1|NA|TRBV6-5
TGTGCCAGCAGTTACTCGATTGGGTTGAACACTGAAGCTTTCTTT
CASSYSIGLNTEAFF
>few|TRBJ1-1|NA|TRBV24-1
TGTGCCACCAGGGACAGCATGAACACTGAAGCTTTCTTT
CATRDSMNTEAFF
>once|TRBJ2-7|NA|TRBV20-1
TGCAGTGCTTGGCTACAAACTGGACTCCCCTACGAGCAGTACTTC
CSAWLQTGLPYEQYF